One TCR beta chain is described in this entry. The antigen this receptor binds is unknown. A read error may be the cause here, since a much bigger clone is one base away. This sample is drawn from a study of T cells in Graves' hyperthyroidism and ophthalmopathy (dated by TCRdb to 2018 to 2020). Describing the broader study: Peripheral blood samples were taken at initial diagnosis, before any treatment was given. To identify TCR V-J signatures that set the groups apart, the researchers used a discovery cohort of roughly 100 patients, made up of under 50 with Graves' ophthalmopathy and around 58 with stable Graves' hyperthyroidism. Whether ophthalmopathy could be predicted prospectively was tested in an independent validation cohort made up of 18 hyperthyroidism patients plus 17 patients who later progressed to ophthalmopathy. The 90 or so discovery patients were randomly split 7:3 into training and test sets. In six Graves' hyperthyroidism patients, the study also compared T-cell repertoires from thyroid tissue with T-cell repertoires from blood. After sampling, hyperthyroidism patients received methimazole starting at 30 mg daily, and ophthalmopathy patients received high-dose intravenous methylprednisolone. The paper describes TCR Vbeta CDR3 sequencing of 135 peripheral blood samples, made up of some 40 ophthalmopathy patients, approximately 73 hyperthyroidism patients and some 17 progressor patients.

Unmatched junction bases come to 6, with V trimmed by 0 bases and J by 6 bases. As encoded in the germline V gene (reference sequence), CDR1 is DFQATT while CDR2 is SNEGSKA. The CDR3 contains 16 residues, cysteine and phenylalanine counted. CDR3 DNA only is kept here, 48 bases in frame from base 1. The paper's findings and limits, for the study overall: A 13 V-J signature model separated ophthalmopathy from stable hyperthyroidism, with approximately 86% sensitivity and about 81% specificity in cross-validation and 80%/75% in testing. Most expanded thyroid clonotypes (frequency above 0.001) were also found in blood, which suggests that blood repertoires may mirror thyroid immune responses. No statistical method was used to set the sample size in advance, and investigators knew the group allocation. In validation, progression to ophthalmopathy was predicted by the model with around 71% sensitivity and approximately 78% specificity, a median of about 6 months before onset.

TCR beta CDR3 regions were amplified from RNA transcripts. The TCR CDR3 was subjected to a first round of RT-PCR using the HTBI primer set and the Qiagen OneStep RT-PCR kit. A second multiplex PCR round built the libraries, followed by size selection and purification. The libraries were sequenced on an Illumina HiSeq2000 using paired-end 100 bp reads. In the original analysis: SOAPnuke was used to process the raw data, with reads discarded if the reads contained adapters or uncalled bases, had a mean Phred below 15, or lacked an exact constant-primer or identifier match. COPE v1.2.5 was used to merge the high-quality paired reads, and each unique nucleotide sequence was defined as a clonotype. MiTCR v1.1 was used to align the clonotypes against IMGT TRBV, TRBD and TRBJ reference segments. Analysis was restricted to V-J combinations with a frequency above 0.0001, which covered 98% to 99.2% of repertoires. A TCS score was defined as the ratio between F50 (clonal expansion) and ExV (chaos), using BLOSUM62-based TCRdist between CDR3 peptides within each V-J. Welch's t-statistics and random forest reduced several hundred V-J features to some 14, which were used in a naive Bayes classifier (R e1071). TCRdb's own reprocessing of the public reads used fastp at Q25 and MiXCR and kept productive beta chains. Each CDR3 protein appears once, grouped with its most common genes and DNA. V and J calls and clone size were set by TCRdb, not the authors. A total of 480,000 or so distinct CDR3 sequences appear in this sample, under 15% of them only once. The top ten hold about 17% of the sample.

Stable Graves' hyperthyroidism was defined as no progression to ophthalmopathy during 18 months of follow-up. Hyperthyroidism patients were aged 18 to 65 years and newly diagnosed, with disease duration of less than 2 months. The study excluded patients with uncontrolled infections, other autoimmune diseases, pregnancy or lactation. Diagnoses were based on clinical symptoms, serum thyroxine and TRAb, thyroid ultrasound and orbital computed tomography. Ficoll-Paque density gradient centrifugation was used to isolate PBMCs from about 9 ml of fresh peripheral blood. Trizol reagent was used to extract total RNA, and RNA quality was then checked on an Agilent 2100 Bioanalyzer.

Recombination connected TRBV20-1 to TRBJ2-2, and 11 bases in between align with TRBD2. Sequencing was carried out using blood. This receptor was identified in a woman between 18 and 29 years old with Graves' hyperthyroidism. The encoded CDR3 is CSARDVAGGPSGELFF. The DNA is as follows: TGCAGTGCTAGAGATGTAGCGGGAGGGCCTTCCGGGGAGCTGTTTTTT.